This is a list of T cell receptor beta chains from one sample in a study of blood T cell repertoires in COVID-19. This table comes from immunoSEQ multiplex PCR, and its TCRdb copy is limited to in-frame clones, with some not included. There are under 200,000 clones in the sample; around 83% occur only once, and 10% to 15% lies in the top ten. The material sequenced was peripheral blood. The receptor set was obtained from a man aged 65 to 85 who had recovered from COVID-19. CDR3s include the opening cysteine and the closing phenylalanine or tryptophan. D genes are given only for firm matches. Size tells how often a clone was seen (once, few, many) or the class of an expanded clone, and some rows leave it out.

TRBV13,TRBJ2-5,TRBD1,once,TGTGCCAGCAGCGCAGAGACCGGGACAGCGAGAGCCCAAGAGACCCAGTACTTC,CASSAETGTARAQETQYF
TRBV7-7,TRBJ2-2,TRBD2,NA,TGTGCTAGCAGCCGCGGGACTAGCGGGCTGGACGGGGAGCTGTTTTTT,CASSRGTSGLDGELFF
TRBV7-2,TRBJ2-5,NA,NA,TGTGCCAGCAGCCCCCTAGCTTACCAAGAGACCCAGTACTTC,CASSPLAYQETQYF
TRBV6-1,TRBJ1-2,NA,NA,TGTGCCAGCAGTGAAGAGCACCTACAGGAGAACTATGGCTACACCTTC,CASSEEHLQENYGYTF
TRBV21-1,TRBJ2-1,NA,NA,TGTGCCAGCAGCAAAGAGGATACTAGCGGGAGATGTTACAATGAGCAGTTCTTC,CASSKEDTSGRCYNEQFF
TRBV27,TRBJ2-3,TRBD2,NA,TGTGCCAGCAGTTTATCGACGGCTAGCGGGAATACGCAGTATTTT,CASSLSTASGNTQYF
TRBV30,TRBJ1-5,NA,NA,TGTGCCTGGAGTTCGGGGGAACAGCCCCAGCATTTT,CAWSSGEQPQHF
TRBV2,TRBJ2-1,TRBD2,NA,TGTGCCAGCACCCTAGCGGACGTAGCGTTCGGCAATGAGCAGTTCTTC,CASTLADVAFGNEQFF
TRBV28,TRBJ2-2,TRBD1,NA,TGTGCCAGCACCTCGGGACAGGGGGTAATGGCCGGGGAGCTGTTTTTT,CASTSGQGVMAGELFF
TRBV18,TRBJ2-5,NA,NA,TGTGCCAGCTCACCACCTAGCGAGGGGACCCAGTACTTC,CASSPPSEGTQYF
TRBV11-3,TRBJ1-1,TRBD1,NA,TGTGCCAGCAGCCGGAATACAGGGGATGGAGCTGAAGCTTTCTTT,CASSRNTGDGAEAFF
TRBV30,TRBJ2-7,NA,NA,TGTGCCTGGAGTCCTAACTACGAGCAGTACTTC,CAWSPNYEQYF
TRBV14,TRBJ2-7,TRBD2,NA,TGTGCCAGCAGCGGGCTAGCGGGATTGAGCGAGCAGTACTTC,CASSGLAGLSEQYF
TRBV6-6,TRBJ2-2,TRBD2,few,TGTGCCAGCAGTTACCCCACTAGCGGGAACACCGGGGAGCTGTTTTTT,CASSYPTSGNTGELFF
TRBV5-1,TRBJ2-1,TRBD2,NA,TGCGCCAGCAGCTTGGCACTAGCGGGAGGCAATGAGCAGTTCTTC,CASSLALAGGNEQFF
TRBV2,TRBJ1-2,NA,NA,TGTGCCAGCAGTGAAGCTTGGACAGCTAACTATGGCTACACCTTC,CASSEAWTANYGYTF